This T cell receptor beta chain was documented in a study of blood T cell repertoires in COVID-19. Trimming removed 5 bases from V and 5 bases from J, with 16 bases in between. This CDR3 region has 15 residues. Germline V lookup: CDR1 MDHEN, CDR2 SYDVKM. The participants were between 18 and 89 years old and came from 24 US areas. Profiling relied on immunoSEQ multiplex PCR, and the TCRdb table lists in-frame clones only, not all of them. Of 320,000 or so clones in the sample, about 89% were seen once. Sequenced material: PBMCs or T cells enriched from blood (not recorded which). The V and J genes are TRBV28 and TRBJ1-3; D is unclear. The sequence was obtained from a man in his sixties who had recovered from COVID-19. The CDR3 nucleotides are TGTGCCAGCAGTCCCCGGGAGTCCTGGAGAAACACCATATATTTT. Protein sequence: CASSPRESWRNTIYF.